These 27 T cell receptor beta chains originate from one sample sequenced in a study of long-term antiretroviral therapy in people with HIV. Samples were assayed with immunoSEQ v3.0 at survey level. Libraries were prepared by immunoSEQ multiplex PCR; TCRdb keeps only in-frame clonotypes and omits some of them. Of 25,000 to 35,000 clones in the sample, approximately 78% were seen once. The sequenced sample was unsorted PBMCs, obtained 1.5 years before starting antiretroviral therapy. Receptors were obtained from a man younger than 35 with HIV.

This chain uses TRBV7-9 with TRBJ1-3; D possibly corresponds to TRBD1 (5 bases). V was cut by 5 bases and J by 4 bases, with 15 bases left in between. The CDR3 is made up of 15 amino acids. In germline, CDR1 is SEHNR, CDR2 FQNEAQ (reference sequence). Here the CDR3 DNA reads TGTGCCAGCAGCCTACCGAACAGGATCGGAAACACCATATATTTT. Protein sequence: CASSLPNRIGNTIYF.

The chain has TRBV7-8 and TRBJ1-2; D unclear. The CDR3 covers 15 residues. The V end was cut by 5 bases, the J end by 4 bases, with 17 bases between. Per the germline V gene, CDR1 is SGHVS and CDR2 is FQNEAQ. The CDR3 DNA is TGTGCCAGCAGCCCCCAGTCGTCCCCCACCTATGGCTACACCTTC. Translating it yields CASSPQSSPTYGYTF.

This clone was picked up one time. The V and J genes are TRBV13 and TRBJ1-1; no firm D call. The CDR3 has 14 amino acids. Germline V CDR1 and CDR2: PRHDT, FYEKMQ (reference sequence). V dropped 1 base and J dropped 3 bases, with 9 bases sitting between them. CDR3 coding DNA: TGTGCCAGCAGCTTAGAAGGACTGGACACTGAAGCTTTCTTT. Its translation is CASSLEGLDTEAFF.

V and J are TRBV6-4 and TRBJ2-7; 7 positions match TRBD1. The CDR3 covers 14 residues. Germline V lookup: CDR1 MRHNA, CDR2 SNTAGT. Unmatched junction bases numbered 6, after V lost 6 bases and J lost 1 base. CDR3 in DNA: TGTGCCAGCAGCCAAGAGACAGGGTCCTACGAGCAGTACTTC. Translated: CASSQETGSYEQYF.

This clone came up once. The J gene is TRBJ2-7, the V gene TRBV27; D might be TRBD2 (5 bases). CDR3 length: 14 amino acids. Germline CDR1 MNHEY, CDR2 SMNVEV (reference sequence). V was trimmed by 8 bases and J by 3 bases, leaving 17 bases between them. CDR3: CASSTGNGFYEQYF. The CDR3 DNA reads TGTGCCAGCTCCACCGGGAACGGCTTCTACGAGCAGTACTTC.

The chain links TRBV9 to TRBJ2-1, with D possibly called TRBD1 or TRBD2 (7 bases each). The CDR3 runs 19 residues. Per germline, CDR1 SGDLS and CDR2 YYNGEE. Trimming left V 0 bases short and J 3 bases short, with 22 bases between. CDR3 nucleotides: TGTGCCAGCAGCGTAGGATTCCGAAGGGGGCGGGAGAGCTACAATGAGCAGTTCTTC. Protein sequence: CASSVGFRRGRESYNEQFF.

This chain connects TRBV28 to TRBJ2-7; the match to TRBD1 covers 7 bases. The germline V gene has CDR1 MDHEN and CDR2 SYDVKM. J gave up 5 bases and V 8 bases, and 12 bases lay outside the gene matches. The CDR3 extends over 14 amino acids. In DNA, the CDR3 is TGTGCCAGCGCCTGGTGGCAGGGGGTGCACGAGCAGTACTTC. Translating it yields CASAWWQGVHEQYF.

V and J are TRBV6-5 and TRBJ1-1; D might be TRBD1 (5 bases). V was cut by 5 bases and J by 2 bases, with 12 bases left in between. The CDR3 runs to 14 residues. Germline loops: CDR1 MNHEY, CDR2 SVGAGI. CDR3: CASSLGTGNTEAFF. In DNA form, the CDR3 reads TGTGCCAGCAGTCTCGGGACGGGCAACACTGAAGCTTTCTTT.

The rearrangement uses TRBV7-9 and TRBJ2-7, with a tentative D call TRBD1 (6 bases). Germline CDR1 and CDR2: SEHNR and FQNEAQ (reference sequence). This CDR3 is built from 18 residues. The V and J ends lost 5 bases and 3 bases respectively, with 26 bases between them. The chain's CDR3 is CASSPLTGHWDTGYEQYF. The CDR3 DNA sequence: TGTGCCAGCAGCCCCCTAACGGGTCATTGGGACACGGGCTACGAGCAGTACTTC.

The rearrangement uses TRBV5-1 and TRBJ1-3, with 10 bases that match TRBD1. V shed 4 bases, J shed 2 bases, and the junction held 12 bases outside the gene matches. The CDR3 has 18 amino acids. Germline V gene data show CDR1 as SGHRS and CDR2 as YFSETQ. The CDR3 DNA follows: TGCGCCAGCAGCGCGCGGGCCGGGACAGGGGTAACTGGAAACACCATATATTTT. Amino acid sequence: CASSARAGTGVTGNTIYF.

The chain links TRBV5-6 to TRBJ2-1; D remains ambiguous. The CDR3 has 15 residues. The germline V gene has CDR1 SGHDT and CDR2 YYEEEE. The V and J ends lost 0 bases and 7 bases respectively, with 14 bases between them. The CDR3 nucleotides read TGTGCCAGCAGCTTGGGGCTTTCCCCCCAGAATGAGCAGTTCTTC. It specifies CASSLGLSPQNEQFF.

The CDR3 spells CASSLQETQYF. For the CDR3, the DNA is TGTGCCAGCAGCTTGCAAGAGACCCAGTACTTC. The chain recombines TRBV5-4 with TRBJ2-5; D unresolved. The germline V and J ends were trimmed by 1 base and 2 bases, with 0 bases remaining between them. The germline gives CDR1 SGHNT, CDR2 YYREEE (reference sequence). This CDR3 contains 11 residues. Complete variable domain (other parts from reference TRBV5-4 and TRBJ2-5): ETGVTQSPTHLIKTRGQQVTLRCSSQSGHNTVSWYQQALGQGPQFIFQYYREEENGRGNFPPRFSGLQFPNYSSELNVNALELDDSALYLCASSLQETQYFGPGTRLLVL.

The gene calls are TRBV6-4 and TRBJ2-1; D gene unclear. Trimming removed 6 bases at V and 4 bases at J, with 10 bases between. This CDR3 has 13 amino acids. Germline loops: CDR1 MRHNA, CDR2 SNTAGT. Here the CDR3 reads CASSPDQYNEQFF. The CDR3 bases are TGTGCCAGCAGCCCTGACCAGTACAATGAGCAGTTCTTC.

The rearrangement uses TRBV30 and TRBJ2-2; D might be TRBD2 (6 bases). Germline V CDR1 and CDR2: GTSNPN, SVGIG (reference sequence). The CDR3 loop spans 16 amino acids. Trimming left V 0 bases short and J 5 bases short, with 16 bases between. Here the CDR3 reads CAWSVRRGSQTGELFF. In DNA form, the CDR3 reads TGTGCCTGGAGTGTACGGCGGGGTTCCCAGACCGGGGAGCTGTTTTTT.

The rearrangement joins TRBV11-2 to TRBJ1-2; D might be TRBD1 (5 bases). Trimming pared 4 bases from V and 3 bases from J, leaving 12 bases between. The CDR3 contains 14 residues. The germline V gene encodes CDR1 SGHAT and CDR2 FQNNGV. DNA for the CDR3: TGTGCCAGCAGCTCACACCAGGGCGACTATGGCTACACCTTC. Amino acids: CASSSHQGDYGYTF.

The chain combines TRBV6-5 with TRBJ1-5; D is unresolved. This CDR3 is 13 amino acids long. The germline V gene has CDR1 MNHEY and CDR2 SVGAGI. The ends were cut back, 2 bases at V and 3 bases at J, with 5 bases in the middle. CDR3 sequence: CASSYDLNQPQHF. The DNA for the CDR3 is TGTGCCAGCAGTTACGACCTCAATCAGCCCCAGCATTTT.

The chain links TRBV7-9 to TRBJ1-2, with D possibly matching TRBD1 (5 bases). The CDR3 sequence is 15 residues long. The V end was cut by 4 bases, the J end by 0 bases, with 12 bases between. Germline V gene sequence: CDR1 SEHNR, CDR2 FQNEAQ (reference sequence). The CDR3 DNA is TGTGCCAGCAGCTCTTTCGGGACTCCTAACTATGGCTACACCTTC. It codes for CASSSFGTPNYGYTF.

The rearrangement links TRBV6-5 to TRBJ1-2; 9 bases fit TRBD1. This CDR3 is built from 15 residues. Germline V lookup: CDR1 MNHEY, CDR2 SVGAGI. With 0 bases clipped from V and 5 bases from J, the junction kept 4 bases outside the gene matches. CDR3 in amino acids: CASSYSTGTGYGYTF. In DNA form, the CDR3 reads TGTGCCAGCAGTTACTCGACAGGGACAGGGTATGGCTACACCTTC.

This chain links TRBV11-2 with TRBJ1-1; D might be TRBD1 (6 bases). The CDR3 extends over 19 amino acids. Trimming cost V 1 base and J 3 bases, with 24 bases left between them. Per germline, CDR1 SGHAT and CDR2 FQNNGV. The DNA of the CDR3 is TGTGCCAGCAGCTTAGCGATTAGGGGGATGCGGAGGGGGGACACTGAAGCTTTCTTT. This sequence encodes CASSLAIRGMRRGDTEAFF.

This rearrangement joins TRBV9 to TRBJ2-6, with a possible D match to TRBD2 (7 bases). Germline-derived CDR1 and CDR2 are SGDLS and YYNGEE. Trimming removed 2 bases at V and 0 bases at J, with 12 bases between. The CDR3 has 17 amino acids. CDR3 bases: TGTGCCAGCAGCGTGAGGGGGGGGACCTCTGGGGCCAACGTCCTGACTTTC. This codes for CASSVRGGTSGANVLTF.

This clone occurred once. J is TRBJ2-7 and V is TRBV28; TRBD2 might be the D (6 bases). V lost 5 bases, J lost 3 bases, and 17 bases lay in between. Per germline, CDR1 MDHEN and CDR2 SYDVKM. The CDR3 covers 15 residues. CDR3 DNA: TGTGCCAGCAGTGCTCGAGCGGGCATCTACTACGAGCAGTACTTC. It encodes CASSARAGIYYEQYF.

V gene TRBV30 combines with J gene TRBJ2-7; possible D gene TRBD2, 7 bases. V dropped 0 bases and J dropped 2 bases, with 11 bases sitting between them. The CDR3 covers 14 residues. Germline assignment: CDR1 GTSNPN and CDR2 SVGIG (reference sequence). This CDR3 reads CAWSVGGGAYEQYF. For the CDR3, the DNA is TGTGCCTGGAGTGTAGGGGGGGGAGCCTACGAGCAGTACTTC.

The chain links TRBV27 to TRBJ2-3, with TRBD1 matching over 11 bases. The trim removed 6 bases at V and 3 bases at J, leaving 8 bases unmatched. The CDR3 is 16 amino acids. Germline V CDR1 and CDR2: MNHEY, SMNVEV (reference sequence). CDR3 protein: CASSPRTGGTTDTQYF. The CDR3 bases are TGTGCCAGCAGCCCGAGGACAGGGGGCACTACAGATACGCAGTATTTT.

This clone was seen a handful of times. V gene TRBV6-1 combines with J gene TRBJ2-7; TRBD2 is a possible D gene (6 bases). CDR3 length: 12 residues. V lost 7 bases to trimming and J lost 0 bases, with 7 bases between them. CDR1 is MNHNS and CDR2 is SASEGT in the germline V gene. The CDR3 loop is CASTGDSYEQYF. The DNA of the CDR3 is TGTGCCAGCACGGGGGACTCCTACGAGCAGTACTTC.

This clone was seen a few times. The chain joins TRBV19 to TRBJ1-5, with D unclear. Germline lookup yields CDR1 LNHDA and CDR2 SQIVND (reference sequence). Trimming shortened V by 10 bases and J by 7 bases, and 14 bases separated the two germline ends. The CDR3 sequence is 12 residues long. Here the CDR3 reads CATSFGPQPQHF. CDR3 nucleotide sequence: TGTGCCACCTCCTTCGGGCCCCAGCCCCAGCATTTT.

V usage is TRBV6-4 and J usage is TRBJ2-1; 8 bases map to TRBD2. Germline V gene sequence: CDR1 MRHNA, CDR2 SNTAGT. The junction had 7 bases not matched to a gene; V was cut back by 0 bases and J by 6 bases. The CDR3 is 16 residues long. CDR3 bases: TGTGCCAGCAGTGACTCTAGCGGGGAGCCTATCAATGAGCAGTTCTTC. This sequence encodes CASSDSSGEPINEQFF.

The chain joins TRBV30 to TRBJ2-1; 7 bases map to TRBD1. CDR1 GTSNPN and CDR2 SVGIG come from the germline V gene (reference sequence). Trimming took 2 bases from V and 0 from J; bases not matched to a gene: 7. The CDR3 has 16 amino acids. CDR3 region: CAWSRGRANSYNEQFF. In DNA form, the CDR3 reads TGTGCCTGGAGTAGGGGGCGGGCTAACTCCTACAATGAGCAGTTCTTC.